This T cell receptor (beta chain) was captured by sequencing in a study of CD8 T cells in ankylosing spondylitis. Germline assignment: CDR1 SGHRS and CDR2 YFSETQ. CDR3 size: 16 residues. Germline trimming cut 4 bases from V and 3 bases from J; bases unmatched to any gene: 6. This clonotype was counted many times. TCRdb ran MiXCR on the 5' RACE reads and lists one entry per CDR3 protein. The sample gives about 320,000 distinct CDR3 sequences, more than 9% of which show up once; 9.1% is in the top ten. The clonotype was recovered from a female donor with ankylosing spondylitis or in good health (not recorded which). Sequenced sample: blood, either unsorted or a sorted T cell fraction (not recorded which). The chain is built from TRBV5-1 and TRBJ2-1, with 11 bases matching TRBD2. CDR3 protein: CASSPPLAGDYNEQFF. The CDR3 nucleotides are TGCGCCAGCAGCCCCCCACTAGCGGGGGACTACAATGAGCAGTTCTTC.